The 28 T cell receptor beta chains presented below share a single source sample, sequenced in a study of shared clonotypes between healthy human individuals. The assay was immunoSEQ multiplex PCR, and TCRdb's table has in-frame clones only and misses some. The profile covers around 940,000 clones, with more than 75% appearing a single time and approximately 1.5% taken by the ten largest. Sequenced sample: memory CD4+ T cells sorted from blood. Subset: CD45RA-negative fraction. Every receptor here comes from a man younger than 35 in good health.

In the case of this clone: Distinct nucleotide sequences in the sample also encode this CDR3. This sequence joins TRBV5-4 and TRBJ2-2; D remains ambiguous. Germline CDR1 SGHNT, CDR2 YYREEE (reference sequence). CDR3 length: 16 residues. The V gene lost 3 bases and the J gene lost 2 bases, with 14 bases spanning the gap. This CDR3 is CASSSTDRINTGELFF. CDR3 sequence (DNA): TGTGCCAGCAGCTCCACGGATCGGATAAACACCGGGGAGCTGTTTTTT.

This clone was seen only a few times. V gene TRBV2 combines with J gene TRBJ1-1; D is ambiguous. The germline V and J ends were trimmed by 3 bases and 10 bases, with 15 bases remaining between them. CDR3 length: 13 residues. CDR1 and CDR2 from the germline V gene are SNHLY and FYNNEI. The CDR3 region is CASSDDLSLPAFF. In DNA form, the CDR3 reads TGTGCCAGCAGTGATGATCTGTCCCTGCCAGCTTTCTTT. Full variable domain (outside the CDR3, taken from reference TRBV2 and TRBJ1-1): EPEVTQTPSHQVTQMGQEVILRCVPISNHLYFYWYRQILGQKVEFLVSFYNNEISEKSEIFDDQFSVERPDGSNFTLKIRSTKLEDSAMYFCASSDDLSLPAFFGQGTRLTVV.

This rearrangement joins TRBV5-1 to TRBJ1-2; TRBD1 matches at 9 bases. Germline V gene sequence: CDR1 SGHRS, CDR2 YFSETQ. Germline trimming cut 2 bases from V and 2 bases from J; bases unmatched to any gene: 7. The CDR3 is 16 residues long. The CDR3 DNA is TGCGCCAGCAGCTTTGGTGACAGGGGGTTAAACTATGGCTACACCTTC. Amino acid sequence: CASSFGDRGLNYGYTF.

The table lists this clone with a count of one. J is TRBJ2-1 and V is TRBV15, with 7 nucleotides matching TRBD1. Germline trimming cut 2 bases from V and 3 bases from J; bases unmatched to any gene: 10. Germline loops: CDR1 LNHNV, CDR2 YYDKDF (reference sequence). This CDR3 contains 17 residues. CDR3: CATSRKDYRDSYNEQFF. The CDR3 region has the DNA TGTGCCACCAGCAGAAAAGATTACCGGGACAGCTACAATGAGCAGTTCTTC.

The J gene is TRBJ2-5, the V gene TRBV4-3; D unclear. CDR3 length: 12 residues. CDR1 is LGHNA, CDR2 YSLEER, per germline. Trimming removed 10 bases from V and 0 bases from J, with 9 bases in between. The CDR3 sequence: CANGRHQETQYF. CDR3 bases: TGCGCCAATGGACGGCACCAAGAGACCCAGTACTTC.

The gene calls are TRBV4-1 and TRBJ2-7, with 8 bases lining up with TRBD1. V shed 4 bases and J 5 bases; nucleotides not matched to a gene: 16. Per the germline V gene, CDR1 is MGHRA and CDR2 is YSYEKL. The CDR3 has 17 residues. As DNA, the CDR3 is TGCGCCAGCAGCCTCCTCCCGGGACAGGTTCGGCCGCACGAGCAGTACTTC. As protein: CASSLLPGQVRPHEQYF.

The gene calls are TRBV7-2 and TRBJ1-4, with no clear D. Per the germline V gene, CDR1 is SGHTA and CDR2 is FQGNSA. Trimming stripped 1 base from V and 7 bases from J, with 13 bases between. The CDR3 runs to 15 residues. Written as DNA, the CDR3 is TGTGCCAGCAGCTTAGATCCGGGGATGGGTGAAAAACTGTTTTTT. This translates into CASSLDPGMGEKLFF. Full variable domain (rest looked up from reference TRBV7-2 and TRBJ1-4): GAGVSQSPSNKVTEKGKDVELRCDPISGHTALYWYRQSLGQGLEFLIYFQGNSAPDKSGLPSDRFSAERTGGSVSTLTIQRTQQEDSAVYLCASSLDPGMGEKLFFGSGTQLSVL.

In this sample, this clone turned up many times. The chain combines TRBV30 with TRBJ2-2; D is tentatively TRBD1 or TRBD2 (5 bases each). The CDR3 runs 12 residues. Germline CDR1 and CDR2: GTSNPN and SVGIG (reference sequence). V was clipped by 3 bases and J by 3 bases, with 5 bases between them. This CDR3 is CAWRGDTGELFF. In DNA form, the CDR3 reads TGTGCCTGGAGGGGGGACACCGGGGAGCTGTTTTTT.

This rearrangement joins TRBV7-3 to TRBJ2-5, with D perhaps matching TRBD1 or TRBD2 (5 bases each). This CDR3 is 13 amino acids long. Germline V gene sequence: CDR1 SGHTA, CDR2 FQGTGA. The V end lost 5 bases, the J end lost 5 bases, and 12 bases lay between the germline ends. The chain's CDR3 is CASSRDQGETQYF. In DNA, the CDR3 is TGTGCCAGCAGCCGGGACCAAGGGGAGACCCAGTACTTC. The variable domain in full, with the rest retrieved from reference TRBV7-3 and TRBJ2-5, is GAGVSQTPSNKVTEKGKYVELRCDPISGHTALYWYRQSLGQGPEFLIYFQGTGAADDSGLPNDRFFAVRPEGSVSTLKIQRTERGDSAVYLCASSRDQGETQYFGPGTRLLVL.

V usage is TRBV13 and J usage is TRBJ2-3, with D unresolved. CDR1 is PRHDT, CDR2 FYEKMQ, per germline (reference sequence). The CDR3 is made up of 14 amino acids. The ends were cut back, 1 base at V and 0 bases at J, with 5 bases in the middle. CDR3: CASSLDLSTDTQYF. CDR3 coding DNA: TGTGCCAGCAGCTTAGACCTTAGCACAGATACGCAGTATTTT.

This chain links TRBV7-9 with TRBJ2-4; 10 bases match TRBD2. After removal of 1 base from V and 6 bases from J, the junction contained 9 bases not matched to a gene. This CDR3 spans 17 amino acids. The germline gives CDR1 SEHNR, CDR2 FQNEAQ (reference sequence). CDR3 coding DNA: TGTGCCAGCAGCTTAGGGGCTAGCGGGAGTTTTGGAAACATTCAGTACTTC. This gives the protein CASSLGASGSFGNIQYF.

The rearrangement joins TRBV4-3 to TRBJ1-4, with D perhaps matching TRBD1 (6 bases). V lost 1 base, J lost 0 bases, and 12 bases lay in between. The length of the CDR3 is 17 residues. Germline V gene sequence: CDR1 LGHNA, CDR2 YSLEER. The CDR3 spells CASSQGQRTATNEKLFF. The CDR3 nucleotides are TGCGCCAGCAGCCAAGGTCAACGGACAGCAACTAATGAAAAACTGTTTTTT.

The table lists this clone with many counts. The chain's CDR3 is CASSPVGWGRTDTQYF. The CDR3 nucleotides read TGTGCCAGCAGCCCGGTGGGATGGGGTCGCACAGATACGCAGTATTTT. The chain joins TRBV5-6 to TRBJ2-3; D gene unclear. Germline V gene sequence: CDR1 SGHDT, CDR2 YYEEEE. Trimming pared 4 bases from V and 1 base from J, leaving 16 bases between. CDR3 length equals 16 residues.

The rearrangement links TRBV10-3 to TRBJ2-1; 10 bases map to TRBD1. Trimming took 3 bases from V and 5 from J; bases not matched to a gene: 4. Germline CDR1 and CDR2: ENHRY and SYGVKD. The CDR3 is 15 amino acids. DNA of the CDR3: TGTGCCATCAGTGAAGGGACAGGGGCCAACAATGAGCAGTTCTTC. As protein: CAISEGTGANNEQFF.

The chain links TRBV6-1 to TRBJ2-4; the match to TRBD2 covers 11 bases. This CDR3 comprises 18 residues. CDR1 is MNHNS and CDR2 is SASEGT in the germline V gene. Trimming cost V 4 bases and J 9 bases; bases outside gene matches: 17. The CDR3 DNA is TGTGCCAGCAGTGGCCTAATCGGTAGCGGGAGGGCCGAAGCCATTCAGTACTTC. Translated: CASSGLIGSGRAEAIQYF.

The rearrangement joins TRBV5-8 to TRBJ1-5; 8 nucleotides agree with TRBD1. Per germline, CDR1 SGHTS and CDR2 YDEGEE. The CDR3 extends over 15 amino acids. J gave up 2 bases and V 2 bases, and 3 bases lay outside the gene matches. Written as DNA, the CDR3 is TGTGCCAGCAGCTTAGGGGGACAGGGCAATCAGCCCCAGCATTTT. Translation: CASSLGGQGNQPQHF.

This clone occurred a few times. The genes are TRBV2 and TRBJ2-7; 7 nucleotides align to TRBD2. Germline CDR1 and CDR2: SNHLY and FYNNEI. With 0 bases clipped from V and 12 bases from J, the junction kept 8 bases outside the gene matches. The CDR3 totals 13 residues. CDR3 sequence reads: CASSEAWETSRYF. CDR3 coding DNA: TGTGCCAGCAGTGAAGCTTGGGAGACTAGCCGGTACTTC.

The chain is built from TRBV2 and TRBJ2-1; TRBD2 agrees at 10 bases. CDR1 and CDR2 (germline): SNHLY, FYNNEI. V lost 5 bases to trimming and J lost 4 bases; unmatched junction nucleotides: 8. The CDR3 contains 16 residues. This CDR3 reads CASSPQRGGNYNEQFF. CDR3 in DNA: TGTGCCAGCAGTCCCCAGCGGGGGGGTAATTACAATGAGCAGTTCTTC.

This chain's CDR3 is CASSDPGQGENTQYF. The CDR3 nucleotides read TGCGCCAGCAGCGACCCGGGACAGGGCGAAAATACGCAGTATTTT. The chain recombines TRBV5-1 with TRBJ2-3; 9 nucleotides align to TRBD1. V gave up 4 bases and J gave up 7 bases; unmatched junction bases: 10. Looked up from germline, CDR1 is SGHRS and CDR2 is YFSETQ. The CDR3 extends over 15 amino acids. The full variable domain, completed using reference TRBV5-1 and TRBJ2-3, is KAGVTQTPRYLIKTRGQQVTLSCSPISGHRSVSWYQQTPGQGLQFLFEYFSETQRNKGNFPGRFSGRQFSNSRSEMNVSTLELGDSALYLCASSDPGQGENTQYFGPGTRLTVL.

This rearrangement joins TRBV2 to TRBJ2-3; D is unresolved. V was cut by 4 bases and J by 2 bases, with 10 bases left in between. The length of the CDR3 is 14 residues. The germline V gene has CDR1 SNHLY and CDR2 FYNNEI. Written as DNA, the CDR3 is TGTGCCAGCAGTGGACGGCGGATCACAGATACGCAGTATTTT. It translates to CASSGRRITDTQYF.

This clone was recorded at least ten times. The sample holds other DNA sequences that translate to the same CDR3. V is TRBV11-3 and J is TRBJ2-2; 8 bases fit TRBD1. CDR1 is SGHNT and CDR2 is YENEEA in the germline V gene. CDR3 length: 15 amino acids. Trimming at V came to 5 bases and at J to 1 base, leaving 3 bases not matched to a gene. The CDR3: CASSPGTGNTGELFF. The CDR3 nucleotides read TGTGCCAGCAGCCCAGGGACAGGGAACACCGGGGAGCTGTTTTTT.

V usage is TRBV6-4 and J usage is TRBJ2-2; D not certain. The CDR3 runs 14 residues. The germline V and J ends were trimmed by 1 base and 1 base, with 4 bases remaining between them. The germline CDR1 and CDR2 sequences are MRHNA and SNTAGT. CDR3 in DNA: TGTGCCAGCAGTGACTGGGGGAACACCGGGGAGCTGTTTTTT. It encodes CASSDWGNTGELFF.

This chain joins TRBV10-2 and TRBJ2-6; 8 bases are shared with TRBD1. Germline lookup yields CDR1 WSHSY and CDR2 SAAADI. The CDR3 is made up of 15 amino acids. The V gene end was trimmed by 3 bases and the J gene end by 11 bases; junction bases not matched to a gene: 9. CDR3 in DNA: TGCGCCAGCAGTGATAATGGACAGGGATGGGACGTCCTGACTTTC. Its translation: CASSDNGQGWDVLTF.

V usage is TRBV7-2 and J usage is TRBJ2-7; a weak D match, TRBD1 (6 bases). Trimming stripped 5 bases from V and 2 bases from J, with 16 bases between. CDR1 is SGHTA and CDR2 is FQGNSA in the germline V gene. The CDR3 spans 15 residues. Here the CDR3 DNA reads TGTGCCAGCAGCCCTGACAGGTCCATTACCTACGAGCAGTACTTC. The encoded protein is CASSPDRSITYEQYF.

The chain combines TRBV4-1 with TRBJ1-1; D is ambiguous. CDR1 and CDR2 from the germline V gene are MGHRA and YSYEKL. This CDR3 is 16 amino acids long. V lost 0 bases, J lost 0 bases, and 11 bases lay in between. CDR3 in DNA: TGCGCCAGCAGCCAAGACTATGGCAGCCTGAACACTGAAGCTTTCTTT. The encoded protein is CASSQDYGSLNTEAFF.

V is TRBV2 and J is TRBJ2-3, with 9 bases identical to TRBD2. V shed 5 bases and J 4 bases; nucleotides not matched to a gene: 4. The CDR3 has 14 amino acids. Germline V gene data show CDR1 as SNHLY and CDR2 as FYNNEI. CDR3 in DNA: TGTGCCAGCAGTATTAGCGGGAGCCCAGATACGCAGTATTTT. Protein sequence: CASSISGSPDTQYF.

The chain carries TRBV6-5 and TRBJ1-1; D gene uncertain. The CDR3 is 14 amino acids. V was trimmed by 3 bases and J by 3 bases, leaving 11 bases between them. Germline CDR1 MNHEY, CDR2 SVGAGI. This CDR3 reads CASSYRSVDTEAFF. In nucleotides, the CDR3 is TGTGCCAGCAGTTATCGATCTGTGGACACTGAAGCTTTCTTT.

The rearrangement uses TRBV7-2 and TRBJ1-1, with D possibly being TRBD1 (6 bases). Germline lookup yields CDR1 SGHTA and CDR2 FQGNSA. Trimming shortened V by 5 bases and J by 6 bases, and 16 bases separated the two germline ends. CDR3 length: 14 amino acids. The CDR3: CASSLSHRVPEAFF. The CDR3 DNA reads TGTGCCAGCAGCCTGAGCCACAGGGTTCCTGAAGCTTTCTTT.